The 25 T cell receptor beta chains reported below all come from one sample, sequenced in a study of blood T cell repertoires in COVID-19. Clones were sequenced by immunoSEQ multiplex PCR, and TCRdb holds only the in-frame ones, with some missing. Here the sample spans about 130,000 clones, roughly 86% being singletons. The sequencing input was peripheral blood. The origin of the receptors is a woman in her 70s with COVID-19, enrolled during active disease.

The chain joins TRBV11-2 to TRBJ2-2; 9 positions match TRBD2. CDR3 length: 13 residues. V dropped 7 bases and J dropped 12; count of bases not matched to a gene: 9. Germline CDR1 reads SGHAT; CDR2 reads FQNNGV. CDR3 amino acids: CASMISRGGKLFF. CDR3 nucleotides: TGTGCCAGCATGATCTCGCGGGGGGGAAAGCTGTTTTTT.

The rearrangement links TRBV6-5 to TRBJ2-7; D gene ambiguous. This CDR3 region has 15 residues. The germline CDR1 and CDR2 sequences are MNHEY and SVGAGI. With 5 bases removed from V and 0 bases from J, the gap between germline ends came to 14 bases. CDR3 amino acids: CASSPDFRSSYEQYF. The CDR3 DNA follows: TGTGCCAGCAGTCCGGATTTTAGGAGCTCCTACGAGCAGTACTTC.

The rearrangement joins TRBV11-2 to TRBJ2-7; 8 nucleotides align to TRBD2. This CDR3 is 13 amino acids long. Germline-derived CDR1 and CDR2 are SGHAT and FQNNGV. The V gene end was trimmed by 0 bases and the J gene end by 12 bases; junction bases not matched to a gene: 7. The CDR3 coding sequence is TGTGCCAGCAGCTTAGACGGGCGGGGGGTCAGGTACTTC. This encodes CASSLDGRGVRYF.

The rearrangement joins TRBV9 to TRBJ1-5; possibly TRBD1 for D (5 bases). CDR3 length: 18 amino acids. Trimming cost V 0 bases and J 4 bases, with 20 bases left between them. Germline CDR1 and CDR2: SGDLS and YYNGEE. CDR3 sequence: CASSVASPLDTRNQPQHF. The CDR3 coding sequence is TGTGCCAGCAGCGTAGCCTCACCGTTGGACACCAGGAATCAGCCCCAGCATTTT.

This chain connects TRBV5-3 to TRBJ2-7; the match to TRBD2 covers 7 bases. TRBV5-3 falls under the ORF class, with uncertain function. This CDR3 region has 15 residues. V lost 4 bases and J lost 4; bases outside the gene matches: 11. Here the CDR3 reads CARSHAGDHGYEQYF. DNA for the CDR3: TGTGCCAGAAGCCATGCGGGGGACCACGGATACGAGCAGTACTTC.

The chain is built from TRBV18 and TRBJ1-6; 7 nucleotides agree with TRBD1. With 1 base clipped from V and 9 bases from J, the junction kept 9 bases outside the gene matches. The germline V gene encodes CDR1 KGHSH and CDR2 LQKENI. The CDR3 covers 16 residues. CDR3 in DNA: TGTGCCAGCTCACCACGGGACAGTCTTATAATTTCACCCCTCCACTTT. Translation: CASSPRDSLIISPLHF.

The chain joins TRBV3-1 (or the pseudogene TRBV3-2) to TRBJ1-1, with 7 bases fitting TRBD1. Trimming cost V 4 bases and J 5 bases; bases outside gene matches: 4. The CDR3 runs 13 residues. Germline V gene data show CDR1 as LGHDT and CDR2 as YNNKEL (reference sequence). The CDR3 nucleotides read TGTGCCAGCAGCCGCGGGACAGAGACTGAAGCTTTCTTT. This encodes CASSRGTETEAFF.

CDR3 sequence: CASSQDNGGGISWQYF. The CDR3 DNA reads as TGCGCCAGCAGCCAAGATAATGGCGGGGGAATTTCATGGCAGTACTTC. The chain links TRBV4-1 to TRBJ2-7; 7 nucleotides line up with TRBD2. The CDR3 spans 16 residues. Trimming removed 0 bases from V and 9 bases from J; junction bases left unmatched: 14. In germline, CDR1 is MGHRA, CDR2 YSYEKL.

The chain joins TRBV6-5 to TRBJ1-2; D is ambiguous. This CDR3 has 13 amino acids. Germline CDR1 reads MNHEY; CDR2 reads SVGAGI. The V and J ends lost 7 bases and 4 bases respectively, with 13 bases between them. DNA of the CDR3: TGTGCCAGCAAAGTAACGGGTGCCTATGGCTACACCTTC. The encoded protein is CASKVTGAYGYTF.

V and J are TRBV6-2 or TRBV6-3 and TRBJ1-5, with D possibly matching TRBD1 (5 bases). Germline CDR1 MNHEY, CDR2 SVGEGT. Trimming removed 8 bases from V and 7 bases from J, with 18 bases in between. This CDR3 has 14 residues. The DNA of the CDR3 is TGTGCCAGCGGCCCGTCAGGGATATGGCAGCCCCAGCATTTT. This translates into CASGPSGIWQPQHF.

The chain uses TRBV19 and TRBJ1-6, with D possibly being TRBD1 (5 bases). The ends were cut back, 5 bases at V and 7 bases at J, with 12 bases in the middle. The V gene's germline CDR1 is LNHDA and CDR2 SQIVND (reference sequence). This CDR3 is 14 amino acids long. The CDR3 DNA reads as TGTGCCAGTAGTTACAGGACCACCAATTCACCCCTCCACTTT. Translation gives CASSYRTTNSPLHF.

J is TRBJ1-4 and V is TRBV6-5; TRBD1 aligns across 7 bases. Germline values: CDR1 MNHEY, CDR2 SVGAGI. The V segment lost 4 bases and the J segment 4 bases; nucleotides outside the gene matches: 6. The CDR3 loop spans 15 amino acids. The CDR3 DNA reads TGTGCCAGCAGTTCACCGACAGGGCGTAATGAAAAACTGTTTTTT. The encoded protein is CASSSPTGRNEKLFF.

The sample holds one count of this clone. The J gene is TRBJ2-1, the V gene TRBV11-2; maybe TRBD2 (6 bases). The CDR3 consists of 13 residues. Germline values: CDR1 SGHAT, CDR2 FQNNGV. V lost 1 base to trimming and J lost 7 bases, with 8 bases between them. Here the CDR3 reads CASSLARGNEQFF. DNA for the CDR3: TGTGCCAGCAGCTTAGCACGGGGGAATGAGCAGTTCTTC.

The V gene is TRBV5-1, the J gene TRBJ2-5; D is unresolved. Germline CDR1 is SGHRS and CDR2 is YFSETQ. The CDR3 contains 13 residues. Trimming stripped 1 base from V and 5 bases from J, with 9 bases between. Here the CDR3 DNA reads TGCGCCAGCAGCTTGTTGGTGCGGGAGACCCAGTACTTC. This gives the protein CASSLLVRETQYF.

The count of this clone is one. The same CDR3 can be traced to other DNA sequences in this sample. The gene calls are TRBV18 and TRBJ1-5; D not resolved. CDR3 size: 13 residues. The ends were cut back, 2 bases at V and 2 bases at J, with 4 bases in the middle. From germline, CDR1 is KGHSH and CDR2 LQKENI. The CDR3 loop reads CASSPGGNQPQHF. The CDR3 DNA reads TGTGCCAGCTCACCAGGAGGCAATCAGCCCCAGCATTTT.

V is TRBV2 and J is TRBJ1-6, with 12 bases that match TRBD1. V shed 6 bases and J 10 bases; nucleotides not matched to a gene: 4. Germline loops: CDR1 SNHLY, CDR2 FYNNEI. There are 14 residues in the CDR3. CDR3 DNA sequence: TGTGCCAGCAGGTCGGGACAGGGGGCATCACCCCTCCACTTT. This sequence encodes CASRSGQGASPLHF.

The chain links TRBV18 to TRBJ1-1; TRBD1 matches 9 bases. Losses at the gene ends were 2 bases for V and 5 bases for J; bases not matched to a gene: 3. Germline V gene lookup returns CDR1 KGHSH and CDR2 LQKENI. The CDR3 length is 14 residues. The CDR3 spells CASSPGTGRTEAFF. CDR3 DNA: TGTGCCAGCTCACCAGGGACAGGGAGAACTGAAGCTTTCTTT.

The chain has TRBV30 and TRBJ1-2; D gene unclear. The CDR3 totals 14 residues. V gave up 4 bases and J gave up 8 bases, with 20 bases separating them. Germline lookup yields CDR1 GTSNPN and CDR2 SVGIG (reference sequence). The CDR3 nucleotides are TGTGCCTGGAAAGGAGGCGGGAGGGCGGGGGGCTACACCTTC. Translation: CAWKGGGRAGGYTF.

The J gene is TRBJ1-4, the V gene TRBV7-9; 7 nucleotides match TRBD1. This CDR3 contains 15 residues. Germline CDR1 reads SEHNR; CDR2 reads FQNEAQ (reference sequence). The V gene end was trimmed by 4 bases and the J gene end by 8 bases; junction bases not matched to a gene: 10. CDR3 sequence: CASSSSGTDKEKLFF. CDR3 sequence (DNA): TGTGCCAGCAGCTCTTCCGGGACAGACAAAGAAAAACTGTTTTTT.

The gene calls are TRBV5-1 and TRBJ1-2; a possible D gene is TRBD1 (6 bases). The CDR3 totals 13 residues. Looked up from germline, CDR1 is SGHRS and CDR2 is YFSETQ. V was clipped by 0 bases and J by 3 bases, with 6 bases between them. The CDR3 here is CASSLAGDYGYTF. DNA for the CDR3: TGCGCCAGCAGCTTGGCAGGGGACTATGGCTACACCTTC.

This chain connects TRBV5-3 to TRBJ1-1; TRBD1 agrees at 8 bases. TRBV5-3 counts as an open reading frame of uncertain function. J was trimmed by 4 bases and V by 1 base; bases with no gene match: 15. This CDR3 has 18 residues. Here the CDR3 reads CARSLWTGWEMGGTEAFF. CDR3 DNA sequence: TGTGCCAGAAGCTTGTGGACAGGGTGGGAGATGGGGGGCACTGAAGCTTTCTTT.

The rearrangement links TRBV5-4 to TRBJ2-5, with 7 bases fitting TRBD1. The V and J ends lost 4 bases and 2 bases, in that order; junction bases with no gene match: 11. Germline V gives CDR1 SGHNT, CDR2 YYREEE (reference sequence). The CDR3 is 16 residues long. CDR3 sequence reads: CASSPPGDSFQETQYF. The CDR3 DNA reads as TGTGCCAGCAGCCCACCCGGGGACAGCTTTCAAGAGACCCAGTACTTC.

This clone came up a few times. The rearrangement links TRBV27 to TRBJ2-5; TRBD2 matches at 9 bases. The J segment lost 5 bases and the V segment lost 6 bases, leaving 4 bases of the junction unmatched. Per the germline V gene, CDR1 is MNHEY and CDR2 is SMNVEV (reference sequence). This CDR3 has 13 residues. This CDR3 reads CASRRTSEETQYF. CDR3 nucleotides: TGTGCCAGCAGGCGGACTAGCGAGGAGACCCAGTACTTC.

This chain joins TRBV3-1 (or the pseudogene TRBV3-2) and TRBJ1-2; D possibly corresponds to TRBD1 (6 bases). Germline CDR1 LGHDT, CDR2 YNNKEL (reference sequence). Trimming removed 6 bases from V and 4 bases from J, with 15 bases in between. The CDR3 has 14 residues. The CDR3 loop is CASRQRGEGYGYTF. CDR3 sequence (DNA): TGTGCCAGCAGGCAAAGGGGGGAGGGCTATGGCTACACCTTC.

CDR3 DNA: TGTGCCAGCAGCAAGGCCGGGCTAGCGGGGGGTTCTTTCACAGATACGCAGTATTTT. Protein sequence: CASSKAGLAGGSFTDTQYF. The genes are TRBV7-2 and TRBJ2-3; 11 nucleotides line up with TRBD2. V was pared by 5 bases and J by 2 bases, with 15 bases of the junction left unmatched. The germline V gene encodes CDR1 SGHTA and CDR2 FQGNSA. The CDR3 consists of 19 residues. Variable domain in full (rest from reference TRBV7-2 and TRBJ2-3): GAGVSQSPSNKVTEKGKDVELRCDPISGHTALYWYRQSLGQGLEFLIYFQGNSAPDKSGLPSDRFSAERTGGSVSTLTIQRTQQEDSAVYLCASSKAGLAGGSFTDTQYFGPGTRLTVL.